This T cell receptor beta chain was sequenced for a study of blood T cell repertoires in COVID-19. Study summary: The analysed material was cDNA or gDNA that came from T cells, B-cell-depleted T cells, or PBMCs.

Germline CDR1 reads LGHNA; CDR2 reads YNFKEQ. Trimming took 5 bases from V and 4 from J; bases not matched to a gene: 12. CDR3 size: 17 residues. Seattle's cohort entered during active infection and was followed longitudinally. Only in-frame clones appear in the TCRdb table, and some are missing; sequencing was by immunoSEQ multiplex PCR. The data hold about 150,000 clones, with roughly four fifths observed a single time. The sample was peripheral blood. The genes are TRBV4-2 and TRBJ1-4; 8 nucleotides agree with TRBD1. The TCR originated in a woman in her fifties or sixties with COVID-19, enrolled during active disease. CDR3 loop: CASSSQGRGLGNEKLFF. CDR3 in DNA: TGTGCCAGCAGCTCACAAGGCAGGGGGCTAGGTAATGAAAAACTGTTTTTT.